The 8 T cell receptor beta chains below come from one sample, sequenced in a study of T cell clonotyping in hematopoietic cell transplantation. Clones were read by immunoSEQ multiplex PCR, and TCRdb kept only the in-frame ones, dropping some. The sample yields around 1,900 clones, about 93% seen once. Time point defined: recipient sample about 28 days before transplant, after cytoreduction. The sequencing here drew on peripheral blood mononuclear cells, taken before stem cell transplant. The receptors were gathered from a woman in her forties or fifties with acute myeloid leukemia. Some clones in this sample may be carry-over from other donors' samples.

This clone has only one observation. The chain is built from TRBV5-1 and TRBJ2-5; 10 nucleotides agree with TRBD2. The CDR3 runs to 16 residues. The germline V gene encodes CDR1 SGHRS and CDR2 YFSETQ. V was pared by 0 bases and J by 2 bases, with 4 bases of the junction left unmatched. The CDR3 loop is CASSLAPSGGQETQYF. The CDR3 nucleotides are TGCGCCAGCAGCTTGGCGCCTAGCGGGGGACAAGAGACCCAGTACTTC.

For this clone: At one end, the junction sequence differs from germline, possibly due to a read error. The rearrangement uses TRBV2 and TRBJ2-3; TRBD1 aligns across 7 bases. The CDR3 runs 15 residues. Germline V gene data show CDR1 as SNHLY and CDR2 as FYNNEI. CDR3: CASNELQGPTDTQYF. The DNA of the CDR3 is TGTGCCAGCAATGAACTACAGGGGCCCACAGATACGCAGTATTTT. Using reference TRBV2 and TRBJ2-3 for the parts outside the CDR3, the full variable domain is EPEVTQTPSHQVTQMGQEVILRCVPISNHLYFYWYRQILGQKVEFLVSFYNNEISEKSEIFDDQFSVERPDGSNFTLKIRSTKLEDSAMYFCASNELQGPTDTQYFGPGTRLTVL.

The genes are TRBV29-1 and TRBJ2-1; 7 nucleotides align to TRBD1. The ends lost 4 bases at V and 6 bases at J; junction bases unmatched: 6. From germline, CDR1 is SQVTM and CDR2 ANQGSEA. The CDR3 consists of 13 residues. The CDR3 region has the DNA TGCAGCGTTGGGGGATGGGACAGCAATGAGCAGTTCTTC. It codes for CSVGGWDSNEQFF.

The chain couples TRBV7-2 to TRBJ2-7; 8 bases map to TRBD1. Losses at the gene ends were 4 bases for V and 6 bases for J; bases not matched to a gene: 20. CDR1 and CDR2 from the germline V gene are SGHTA and FQGNSA. The CDR3 consists of 18 residues. CDR3 in amino acids: CASSSGARTGGLGSEQYF. DNA of the CDR3: TGTGCCAGCAGCTCGGGGGCAAGAACAGGGGGGCTTGGGTCCGAGCAGTACTTC.

The rearrangement links TRBV11-2 to TRBJ2-4, with D hard to call. Germline CDR1 is SGHAT and CDR2 is FQNNGV. Trimming took 1 base from V and 8 from J, leaving 12 bases between them. CDR3 length equals 14 residues. The DNA of the CDR3 is TGTGCCAGCAGCTTAGTTGGCGGCAGCGACATTCAGTACTTC. Translating gives CASSLVGGSDIQYF.

The chain uses TRBV5-1 and TRBJ1-6, with D unresolved. This CDR3 comprises 14 residues. V was pared by 0 bases and J by 3 bases, with 4 bases between. Per germline, CDR1 SGHRS and CDR2 YFSETQ. In DNA, the CDR3 is TGCGCCAGCAGCTTGGGACACTATAATTCACCCCTCCACTTT. This codes for CASSLGHYNSPLHF.

The chain combines TRBV27 with TRBJ2-7; TRBD1 agrees at 11 bases. Germline V gene lookup returns CDR1 MNHEY and CDR2 SMNVEV (reference sequence). CDR3 length: 16 amino acids. V dropped 3 bases and J dropped 2; count of bases not matched to a gene: 6. The CDR3 region is CASSFRGDRGTYEQYF. The DNA for the CDR3 is TGTGCCAGCAGTTTTAGGGGGGACAGGGGGACCTACGAGCAGTACTTC.

The chain employs TRBV5-8 and TRBJ2-5; 10 nucleotides align to TRBD1. J lost 2 bases, V lost 1 base, and 5 bases had no gene match. The CDR3 has 16 residues. Per the germline V gene, CDR1 is SGHTS and CDR2 is YDEGEE. The CDR3: CASSLWTGGVQETQYF. CDR3 DNA: TGTGCCAGCAGCTTGTGGACAGGGGGAGTGCAAGAGACCCAGTACTTC.